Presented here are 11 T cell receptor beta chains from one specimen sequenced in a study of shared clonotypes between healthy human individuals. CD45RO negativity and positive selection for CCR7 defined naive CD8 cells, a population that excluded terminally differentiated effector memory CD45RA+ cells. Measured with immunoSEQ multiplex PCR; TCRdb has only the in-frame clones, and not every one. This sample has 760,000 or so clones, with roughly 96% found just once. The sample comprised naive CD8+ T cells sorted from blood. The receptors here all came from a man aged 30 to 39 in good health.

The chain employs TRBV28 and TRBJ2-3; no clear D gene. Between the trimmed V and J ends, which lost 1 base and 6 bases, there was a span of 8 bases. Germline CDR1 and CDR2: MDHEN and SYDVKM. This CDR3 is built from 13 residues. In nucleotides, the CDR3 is TGTGCCAGCAGTTTATATCTCGGCGATACGCAGTATTTT. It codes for CASSLYLGDTQYF.

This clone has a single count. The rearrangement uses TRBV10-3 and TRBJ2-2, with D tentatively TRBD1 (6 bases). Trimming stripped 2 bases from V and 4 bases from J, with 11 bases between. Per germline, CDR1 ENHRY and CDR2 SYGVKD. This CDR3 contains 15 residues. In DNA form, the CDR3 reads TGTGCCATCAGTGAGCCAGGGGACCCCACCGGGGAGCTGTTTTTT. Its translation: CAISEPGDPTGELFF.

The CDR3 sequence: CASSPVRREYYNEQFF. CDR3 bases: TGCGCCAGCAGCCCGGTGAGGAGGGAGTACTACAATGAGCAGTTCTTC. This rearrangement joins TRBV5-1 to TRBJ2-1, with D possibly being TRBD2 (6 bases). CDR3 length: 16 residues. Trimming shortened V by 4 bases and J by 3 bases, and 17 bases separated the two germline ends. The germline V gene has CDR1 SGHRS and CDR2 YFSETQ.

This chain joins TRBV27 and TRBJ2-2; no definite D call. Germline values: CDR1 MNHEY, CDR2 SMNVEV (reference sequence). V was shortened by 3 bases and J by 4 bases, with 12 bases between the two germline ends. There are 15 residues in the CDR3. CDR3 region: CASSFLGGTTGELFF. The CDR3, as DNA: TGTGCCAGCAGTTTCCTCGGCGGTACCACCGGGGAGCTGTTTTTT.

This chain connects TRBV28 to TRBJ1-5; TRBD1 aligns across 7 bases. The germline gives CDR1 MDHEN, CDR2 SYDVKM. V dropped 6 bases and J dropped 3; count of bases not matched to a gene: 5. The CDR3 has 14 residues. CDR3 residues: CASRGTVPNQPQHF. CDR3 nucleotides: TGTGCCAGCAGGGGGACAGTTCCCAATCAGCCCCAGCATTTT.

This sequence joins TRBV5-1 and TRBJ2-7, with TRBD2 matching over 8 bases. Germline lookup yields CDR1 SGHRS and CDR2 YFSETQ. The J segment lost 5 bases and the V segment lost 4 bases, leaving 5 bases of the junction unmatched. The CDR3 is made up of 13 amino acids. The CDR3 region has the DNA TGCGCCAGCAGCCCAGGGACTAGAGACGAGCAGTACTTC. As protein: CASSPGTRDEQYF.

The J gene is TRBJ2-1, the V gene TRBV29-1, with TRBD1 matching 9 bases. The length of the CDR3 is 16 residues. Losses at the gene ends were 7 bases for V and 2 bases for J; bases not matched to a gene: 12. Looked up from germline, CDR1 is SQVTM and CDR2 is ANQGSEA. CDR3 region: CSGVGGQGPAYNEQFF. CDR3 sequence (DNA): TGCAGCGGCGTTGGTGGACAGGGGCCTGCCTACAATGAGCAGTTCTTC.

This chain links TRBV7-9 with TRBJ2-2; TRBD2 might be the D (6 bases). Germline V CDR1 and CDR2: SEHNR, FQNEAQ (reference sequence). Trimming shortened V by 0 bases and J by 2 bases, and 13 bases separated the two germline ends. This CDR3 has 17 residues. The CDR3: CASSLAAKLANTGELFF. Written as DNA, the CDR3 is TGTGCCAGCAGCTTAGCGGCCAAACTAGCTAACACCGGGGAGCTGTTTTTT.

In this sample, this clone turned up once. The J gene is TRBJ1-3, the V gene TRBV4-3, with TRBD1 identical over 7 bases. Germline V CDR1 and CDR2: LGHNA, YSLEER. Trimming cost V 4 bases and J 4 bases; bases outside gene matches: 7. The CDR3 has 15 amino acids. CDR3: CASSLSTGSGNTIYF. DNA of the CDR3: TGCGCCAGCAGCCTATCGACAGGGTCCGGAAACACCATATATTTT.

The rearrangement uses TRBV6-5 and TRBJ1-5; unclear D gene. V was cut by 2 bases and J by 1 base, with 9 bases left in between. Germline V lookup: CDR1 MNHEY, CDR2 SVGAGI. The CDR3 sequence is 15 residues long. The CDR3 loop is CASSYLGGSNQPQHF. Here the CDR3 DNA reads TGTGCCAGCAGTTACCTGGGTGGCAGCAATCAGCCCCAGCATTTT.

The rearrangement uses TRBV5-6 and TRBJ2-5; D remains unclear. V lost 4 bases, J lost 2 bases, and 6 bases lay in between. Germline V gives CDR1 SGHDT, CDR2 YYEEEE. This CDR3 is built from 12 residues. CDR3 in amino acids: CASSPDQETQYF. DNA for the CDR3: TGTGCCAGCAGCCCGGATCAAGAGACCCAGTACTTC.